The following is a TCR beta chain sequence with its context. The germline V gene encodes CDR1 MNHNS and CDR2 SASEGT. Between the trimmed V and J ends, which lost 6 bases and 5 bases, there was a span of 13 bases. The CDR3 runs 13 residues. 60 Vbeta and 13 Jbeta primers were used in PCR. Profiling relied on immunoSEQ multiplex PCR, and the TCRdb table lists in-frame clones only, not all of them. Here the sample spans about 150,000 clones, around 68% being singletons. These data originate in a study of cytomegalovirus exposure and HLA in healthy donors. Study details: The Caucasian-associated ancestry cluster held around four fifths of some 420 genotyped donors.

The receptor was isolated from a man between 25 and 39 years old in good health and CMV-seronegative. The rearrangement joins TRBV6-1 to TRBJ2-5; possible D gene TRBD1, 6 bases. The sample was PBMCs. The CDR3 nucleotides are TGTGCCAGCAGGGACAGCAACGAGGAGACCCAGTACTTC. Protein sequence: CASRDSNEETQYF.